The source of this T cell receptor (beta chain) is a study of T cell responses to AZD1222 COVID-19 vaccine. Only in-frame clones appear in the TCRdb table, and some are missing; sequencing was by immunoSEQ multiplex PCR. The sample yields 95,000 to 150,000 clones, about nine tenths seen once. There are 14 residues in the CDR3. Trimming took off 4 bases at V and 4 bases at J, with 14 bases between the two ends. Germline CDR1 SGHRS, CDR2 YFSETQ. The sequences come from peripheral blood, collected on day 0 of AZD1222 vaccination. This receptor was identified in an adult in good health. This chain joins TRBV5-1 and TRBJ1-2, with D tentatively TRBD1 (6 bases). The CDR3 DNA follows: TGCGCCAGCAGCCCGACAGGTACCGGCTATGGCTACACCTTC. Translated, it gives CASSPTGTGYGYTF.